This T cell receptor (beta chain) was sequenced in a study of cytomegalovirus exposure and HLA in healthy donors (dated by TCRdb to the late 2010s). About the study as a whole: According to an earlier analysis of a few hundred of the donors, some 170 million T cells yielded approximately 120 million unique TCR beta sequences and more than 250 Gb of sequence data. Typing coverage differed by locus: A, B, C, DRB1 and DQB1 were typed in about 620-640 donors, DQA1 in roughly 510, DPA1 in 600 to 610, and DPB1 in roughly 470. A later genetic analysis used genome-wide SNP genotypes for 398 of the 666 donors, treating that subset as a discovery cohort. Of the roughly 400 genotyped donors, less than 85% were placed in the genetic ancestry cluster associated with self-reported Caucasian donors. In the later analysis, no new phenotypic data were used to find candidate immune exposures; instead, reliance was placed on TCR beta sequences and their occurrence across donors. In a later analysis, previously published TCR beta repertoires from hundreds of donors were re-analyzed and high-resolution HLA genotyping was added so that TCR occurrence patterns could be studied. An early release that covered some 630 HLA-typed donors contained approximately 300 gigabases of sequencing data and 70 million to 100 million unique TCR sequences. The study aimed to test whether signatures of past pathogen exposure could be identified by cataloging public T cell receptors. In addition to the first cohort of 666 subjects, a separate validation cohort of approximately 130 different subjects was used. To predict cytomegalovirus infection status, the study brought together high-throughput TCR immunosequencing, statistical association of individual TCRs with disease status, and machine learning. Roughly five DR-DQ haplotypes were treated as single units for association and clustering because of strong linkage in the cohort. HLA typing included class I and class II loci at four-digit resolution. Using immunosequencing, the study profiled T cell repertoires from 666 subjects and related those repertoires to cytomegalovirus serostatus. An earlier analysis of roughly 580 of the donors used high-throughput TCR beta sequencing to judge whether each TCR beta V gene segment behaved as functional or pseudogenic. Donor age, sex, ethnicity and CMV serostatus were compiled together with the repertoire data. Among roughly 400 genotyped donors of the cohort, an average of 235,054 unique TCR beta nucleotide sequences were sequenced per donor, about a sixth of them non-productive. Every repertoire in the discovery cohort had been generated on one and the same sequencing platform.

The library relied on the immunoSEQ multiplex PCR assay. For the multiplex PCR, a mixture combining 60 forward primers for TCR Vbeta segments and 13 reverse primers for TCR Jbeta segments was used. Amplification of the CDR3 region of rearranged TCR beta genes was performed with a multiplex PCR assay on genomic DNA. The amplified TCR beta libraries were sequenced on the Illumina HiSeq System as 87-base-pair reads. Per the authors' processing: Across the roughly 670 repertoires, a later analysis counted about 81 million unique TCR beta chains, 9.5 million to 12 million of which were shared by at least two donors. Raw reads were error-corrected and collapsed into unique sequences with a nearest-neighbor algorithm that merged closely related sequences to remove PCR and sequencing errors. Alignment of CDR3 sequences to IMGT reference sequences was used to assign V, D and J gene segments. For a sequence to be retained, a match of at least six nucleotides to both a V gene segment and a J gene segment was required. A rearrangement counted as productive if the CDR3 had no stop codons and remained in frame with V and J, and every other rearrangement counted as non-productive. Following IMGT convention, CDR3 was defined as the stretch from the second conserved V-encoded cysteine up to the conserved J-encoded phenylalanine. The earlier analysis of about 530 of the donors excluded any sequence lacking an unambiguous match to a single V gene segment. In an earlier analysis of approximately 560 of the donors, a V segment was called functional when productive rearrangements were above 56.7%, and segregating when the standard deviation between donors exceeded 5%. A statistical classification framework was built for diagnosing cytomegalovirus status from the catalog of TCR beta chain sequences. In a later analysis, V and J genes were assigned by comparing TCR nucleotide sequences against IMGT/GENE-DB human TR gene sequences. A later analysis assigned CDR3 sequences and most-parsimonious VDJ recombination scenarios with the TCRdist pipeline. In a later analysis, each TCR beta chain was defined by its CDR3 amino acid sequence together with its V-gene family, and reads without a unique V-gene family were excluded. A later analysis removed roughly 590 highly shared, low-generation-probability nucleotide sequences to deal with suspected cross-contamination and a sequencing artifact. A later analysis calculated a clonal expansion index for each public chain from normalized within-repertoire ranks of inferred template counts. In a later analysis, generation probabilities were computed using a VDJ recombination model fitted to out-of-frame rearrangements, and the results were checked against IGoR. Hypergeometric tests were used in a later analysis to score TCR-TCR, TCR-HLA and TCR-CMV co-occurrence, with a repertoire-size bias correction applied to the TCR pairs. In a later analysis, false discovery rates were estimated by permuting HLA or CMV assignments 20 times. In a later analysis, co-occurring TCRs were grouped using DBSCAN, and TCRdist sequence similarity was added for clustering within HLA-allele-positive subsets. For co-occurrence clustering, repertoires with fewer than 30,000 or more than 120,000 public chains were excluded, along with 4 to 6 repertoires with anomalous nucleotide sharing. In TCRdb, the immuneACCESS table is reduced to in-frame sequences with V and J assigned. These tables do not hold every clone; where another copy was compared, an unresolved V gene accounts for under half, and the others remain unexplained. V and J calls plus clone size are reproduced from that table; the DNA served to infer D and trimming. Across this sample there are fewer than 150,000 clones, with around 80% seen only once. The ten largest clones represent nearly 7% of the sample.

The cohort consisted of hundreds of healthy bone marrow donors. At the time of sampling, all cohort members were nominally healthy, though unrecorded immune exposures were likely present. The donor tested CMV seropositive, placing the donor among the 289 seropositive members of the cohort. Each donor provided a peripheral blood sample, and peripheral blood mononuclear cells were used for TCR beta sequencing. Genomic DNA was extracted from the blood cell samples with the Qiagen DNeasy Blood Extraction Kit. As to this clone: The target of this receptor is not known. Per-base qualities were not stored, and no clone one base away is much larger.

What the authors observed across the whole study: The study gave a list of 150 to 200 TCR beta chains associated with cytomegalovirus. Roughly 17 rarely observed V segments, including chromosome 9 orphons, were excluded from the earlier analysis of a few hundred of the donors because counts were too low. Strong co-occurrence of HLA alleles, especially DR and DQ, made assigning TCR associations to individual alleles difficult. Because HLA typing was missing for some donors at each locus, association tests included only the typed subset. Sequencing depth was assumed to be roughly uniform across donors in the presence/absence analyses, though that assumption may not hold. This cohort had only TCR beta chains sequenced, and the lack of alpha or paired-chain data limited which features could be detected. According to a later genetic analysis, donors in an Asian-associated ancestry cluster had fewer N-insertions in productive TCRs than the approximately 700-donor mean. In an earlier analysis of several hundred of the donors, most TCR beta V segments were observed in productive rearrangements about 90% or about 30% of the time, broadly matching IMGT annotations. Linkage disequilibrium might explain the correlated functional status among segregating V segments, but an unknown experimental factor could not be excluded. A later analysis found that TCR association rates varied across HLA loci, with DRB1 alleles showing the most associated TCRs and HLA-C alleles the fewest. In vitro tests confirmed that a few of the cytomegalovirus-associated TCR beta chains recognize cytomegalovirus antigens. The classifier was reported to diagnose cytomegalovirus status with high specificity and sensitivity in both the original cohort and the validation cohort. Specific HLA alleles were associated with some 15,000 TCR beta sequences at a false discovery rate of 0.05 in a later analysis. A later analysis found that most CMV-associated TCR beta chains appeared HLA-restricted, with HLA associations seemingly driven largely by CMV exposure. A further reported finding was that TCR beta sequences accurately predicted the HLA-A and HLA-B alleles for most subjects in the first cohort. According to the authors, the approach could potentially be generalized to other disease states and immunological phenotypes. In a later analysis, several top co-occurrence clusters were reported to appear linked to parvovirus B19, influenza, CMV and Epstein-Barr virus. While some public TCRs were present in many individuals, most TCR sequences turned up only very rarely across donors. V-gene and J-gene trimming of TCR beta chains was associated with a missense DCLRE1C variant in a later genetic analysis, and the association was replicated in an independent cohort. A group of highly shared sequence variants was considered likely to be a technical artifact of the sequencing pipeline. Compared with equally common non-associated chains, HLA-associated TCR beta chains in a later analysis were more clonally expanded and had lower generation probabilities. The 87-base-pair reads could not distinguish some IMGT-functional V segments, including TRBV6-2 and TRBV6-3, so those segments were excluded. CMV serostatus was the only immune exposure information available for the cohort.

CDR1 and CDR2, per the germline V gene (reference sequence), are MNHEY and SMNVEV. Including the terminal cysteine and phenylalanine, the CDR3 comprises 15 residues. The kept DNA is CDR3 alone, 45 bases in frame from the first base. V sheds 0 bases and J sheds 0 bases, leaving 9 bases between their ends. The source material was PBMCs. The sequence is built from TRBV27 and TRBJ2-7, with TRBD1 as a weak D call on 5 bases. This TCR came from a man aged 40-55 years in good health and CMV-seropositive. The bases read TGTGCCAGCAGTTTATCTGCAGGGATCTCCTACGAGCAGTACTTC. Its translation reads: CASSLSAGISYEQYF.